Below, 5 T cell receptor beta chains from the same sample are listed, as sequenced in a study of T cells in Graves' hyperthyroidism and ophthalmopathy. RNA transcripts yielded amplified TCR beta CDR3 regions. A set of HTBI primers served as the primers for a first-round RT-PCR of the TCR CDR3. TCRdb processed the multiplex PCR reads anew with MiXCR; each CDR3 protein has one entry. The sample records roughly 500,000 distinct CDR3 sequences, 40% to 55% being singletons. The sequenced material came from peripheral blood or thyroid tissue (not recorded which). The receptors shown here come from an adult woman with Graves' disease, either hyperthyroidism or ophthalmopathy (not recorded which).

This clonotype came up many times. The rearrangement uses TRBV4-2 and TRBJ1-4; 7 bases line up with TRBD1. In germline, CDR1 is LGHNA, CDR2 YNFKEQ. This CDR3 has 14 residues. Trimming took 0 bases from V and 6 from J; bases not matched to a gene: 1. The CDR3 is CASSQEGQDEKLFF. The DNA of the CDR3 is TGTGCCAGCAGCCAAGAAGGACAGGATGAAAAACTGTTTTTT.

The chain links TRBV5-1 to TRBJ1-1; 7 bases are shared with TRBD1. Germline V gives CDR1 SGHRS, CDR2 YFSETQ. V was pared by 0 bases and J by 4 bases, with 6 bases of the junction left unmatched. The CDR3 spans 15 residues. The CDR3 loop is CASSLVWRGPTEAFF. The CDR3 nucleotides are TGCGCCAGCAGCTTGGTCTGGAGGGGGCCCACTGAAGCTTTCTTT.

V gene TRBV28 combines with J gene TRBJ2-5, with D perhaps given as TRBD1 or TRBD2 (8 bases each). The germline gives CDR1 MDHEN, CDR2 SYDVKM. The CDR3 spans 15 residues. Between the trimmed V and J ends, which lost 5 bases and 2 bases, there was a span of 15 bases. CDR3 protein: CASSPGGTGQETQYF. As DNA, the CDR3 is TGTGCCAGCAGTCCGGGGGGGACAGGACAAGAGACCCAGTACTTC.

CDR3 sequence reads: CASSSGVTNYGYTF. DNA of the CDR3: TGTGCCAGCAGCTCCGGGGTGACTAACTATGGCTACACCTTC. The chain employs TRBV7-9 and TRBJ1-2, with D hard to call. Trimming stripped 4 bases from V and 0 bases from J, with 9 bases between. Germline V lookup: CDR1 SEHNR, CDR2 FQNEAQ (reference sequence). The CDR3 is made up of 14 amino acids.

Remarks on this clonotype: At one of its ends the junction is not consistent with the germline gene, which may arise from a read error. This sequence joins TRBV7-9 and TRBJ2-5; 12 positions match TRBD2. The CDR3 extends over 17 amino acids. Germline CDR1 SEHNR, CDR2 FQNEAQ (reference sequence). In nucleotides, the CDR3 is TGTGCCAGCAGCCTAGCGGGGCTAGCGGGAGGGCCGCAGACCCAGTACTTC. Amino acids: CASSLAGLAGGPQTQYF.